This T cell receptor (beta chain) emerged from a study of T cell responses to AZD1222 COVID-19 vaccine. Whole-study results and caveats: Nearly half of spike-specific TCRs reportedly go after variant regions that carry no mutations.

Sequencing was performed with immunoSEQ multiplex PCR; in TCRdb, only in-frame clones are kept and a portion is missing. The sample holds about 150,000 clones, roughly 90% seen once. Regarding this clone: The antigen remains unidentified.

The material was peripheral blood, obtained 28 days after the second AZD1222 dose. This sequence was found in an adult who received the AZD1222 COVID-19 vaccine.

The CDR3 protein is CASKPSLAEETQYF. The CDR3 DNA reads TGCGCCAGCAAGCCGTCACTAGCGGAAGAGACCCAGTACTTC. The chain uses TRBV4-1 and TRBJ2-5, with 8 bases aligning to TRBD2. V trimming: 7 bases; J trimming: 3 bases; junction bases outside the gene matches: 7. Germline CDR1 and CDR2: MGHRA and YSYEKL. The CDR3 runs 14 residues.